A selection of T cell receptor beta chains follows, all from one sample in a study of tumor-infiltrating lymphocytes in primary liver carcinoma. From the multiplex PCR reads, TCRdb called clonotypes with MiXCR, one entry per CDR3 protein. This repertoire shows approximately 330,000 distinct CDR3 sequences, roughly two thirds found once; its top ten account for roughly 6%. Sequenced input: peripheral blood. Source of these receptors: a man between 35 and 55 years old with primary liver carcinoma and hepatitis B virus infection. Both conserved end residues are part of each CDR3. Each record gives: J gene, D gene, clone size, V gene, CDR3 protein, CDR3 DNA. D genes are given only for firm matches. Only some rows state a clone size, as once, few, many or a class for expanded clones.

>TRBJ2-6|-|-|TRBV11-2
CVSSLNPGANVLTF
TGTGTCAGCAGCCTTAACCCTGGGGCCAACGTCCTGACTTTC
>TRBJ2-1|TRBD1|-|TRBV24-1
CATEEGGGGNEQFF
TGTGCCACTGAAGAAGGGGGCGGTGGCAATGAGCAGTTCTTC
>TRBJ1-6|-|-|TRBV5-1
CASSLVGPSYNSLLHF
TGCGCCAGCAGCTTAGTGGGACCCTCCTATAATTCACTCCTCCACTTT
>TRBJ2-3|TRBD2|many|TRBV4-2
CASSQLAGEADTQYF
TGTGCCAGCAGCCAACTAGCGGGAGAAGCAGATACGCAGTATTTT
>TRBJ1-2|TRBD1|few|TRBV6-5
CASSPRQGGDGYTF
TGTGCCAGCAGTCCAAGACAGGGGGGGGATGGCTACACCTTC
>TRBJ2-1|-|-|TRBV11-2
CVTSYGEQFF
TGTGTCACTTCATACGGTGAGCAGTTCTTC
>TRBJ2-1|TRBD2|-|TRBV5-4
CASSLGLAGYNEQFF
TGTGCCAGCAGCTTGGGTCTAGCGGGATACAATGAGCAGTTCTTC
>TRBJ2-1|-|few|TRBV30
CAWGRGSYNEQFF
TGTGCCTGGGGCAGGGGTTCCTACAATGAGCAGTTCTTC
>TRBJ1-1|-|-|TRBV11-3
CACRVGNTEAFF
TGTGCCTGCAGGGTAGGGAACACTGAAGCTTTCTTT
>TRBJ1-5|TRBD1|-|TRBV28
CASSFTGQKLNQPQHF
TGTGCCAGCAGTTTTACGGGACAGAAGCTCAATCAGCCCCAGCATTTT
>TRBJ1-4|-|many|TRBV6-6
CASSPTGVNEKLFF
TGTGCCAGCAGCCCGACAGGAGTTAATGAAAAACTGTTTTTT
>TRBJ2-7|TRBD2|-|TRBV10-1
CASSSDRDYQGQQYF
TGCGCCAGCAGCTCGGATCGGGACTACCAGGGACAGCAGTACTTC
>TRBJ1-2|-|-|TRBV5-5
CASSLAPVDSNYDCTF
TGTGCCAGCAGCTTGGCCCCCGTGGACAGTAACTATGACTGCACCTTC
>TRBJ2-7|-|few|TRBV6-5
CASSDTLAGHEQYF
TGTGCCAGCAGTGACACCCTAGCAGGCCACGAGCAGTACTTC
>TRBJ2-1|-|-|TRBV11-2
CASRFSPLNNEQSF
TGTGCCAGCAGATTTTCGCCCTTGAACAATGAGCAGTCCTTC
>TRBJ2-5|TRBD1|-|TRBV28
CASSRLLSGQGARETQYF
TGTGCCAGCAGCCGACTCCTTTCGGGACAGGGGGCGAGGGAGACCCAGTACTTC
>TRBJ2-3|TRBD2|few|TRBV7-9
CASSSRTSGRTDTQYF
TGTGCCAGTAGCTCCCGGACTAGCGGGAGAACAGATACGCAGTATTTT
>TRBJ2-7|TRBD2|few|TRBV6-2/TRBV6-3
CASSLWGGEQYF
TGTGCCAGCAGCCTTTGGGGGGGCGAGCAGTACTTC
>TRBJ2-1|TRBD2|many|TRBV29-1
CSVNPLAGSYNEQFF
TGCAGCGTAAACCCTCTAGCGGGATCCTACAATGAGCAGTTCTTC
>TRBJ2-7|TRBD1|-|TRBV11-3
CASSHIDRVDEKYF
TGTGCCAGCAGCCACATCGACAGGGTTGACGAGAAGTACTTC
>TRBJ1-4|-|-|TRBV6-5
CASRGRGPYEKLFF
TGTGCCAGCAGGGGTAGGGGTCCCTATGAAAAACTGTTTTTT
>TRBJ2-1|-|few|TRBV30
CAWSAGLSFTYNEQFF
TGTGCCTGGAGTGCGGGACTTTCATTTACCTACAATGAGCAGTTCTTC
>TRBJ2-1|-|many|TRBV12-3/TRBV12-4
CASSLARVSIEQFF
TGTGCCAGCAGTTTAGCGAGGGTCAGTATCGAGCAGTTCTTC
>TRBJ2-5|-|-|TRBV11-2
CASITSGTQYF
TGTGCCAGCATTACATCTGGGACCCAGTACTTC
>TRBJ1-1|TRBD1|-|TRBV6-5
CANRRTGGNTEAFF
TGTGCCAACAGACGGACAGGGGGGAACACTGAAGCTTTCTTT
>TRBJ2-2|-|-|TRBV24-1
CASSWGGPNTGELFF
TGTGCCAGCAGTTGGGGCGGCCCGAACACCGGGGAGCTGTTTTTT
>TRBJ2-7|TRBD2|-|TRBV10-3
CAISESNSGSEQYF
TGTGCCATCAGTGAATCAAATAGCGGGAGCGAGCAGTACTTC
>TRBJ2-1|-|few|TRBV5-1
CASSFQWSYNEQFF
TGCGCCAGCAGCTTCCAGTGGTCCTACAATGAGCAGTTCTTC
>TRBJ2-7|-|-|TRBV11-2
CASSLEGALSSEQCF
TGTGCCAGCAGCTTAGAAGGCGCCTTATCCTCGGAGCAATGCTTC
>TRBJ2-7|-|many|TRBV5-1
CASSLVRRPDEQYF
TGCGCCAGCAGCTTGGTCCGAAGACCGGACGAGCAGTACTTC
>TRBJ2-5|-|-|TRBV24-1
CATSDPNAAATQYF
TGTGCCACCAGTGACCCCAACGCGGCGGCGACCCAGTACTTC
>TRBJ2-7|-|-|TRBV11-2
CASSLRGGNIYVQHF
TGTGCCAGCAGCCTTCGTGGGGGTAACATCTACGTGCAGCACTTC
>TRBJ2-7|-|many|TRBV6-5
CASSTTGYHSYEQYF
TGTGCCAGCAGTACAACAGGCTACCACTCCTACGAGCAGTACTTC
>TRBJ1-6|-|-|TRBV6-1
CASSEFGSSSPLHF
TGTGCCAGCAGTGAATTTGGGTCTAGTTCACCCCTCCACTTT
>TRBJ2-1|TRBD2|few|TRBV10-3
CAISAGTSGRSEQFF
TGTGCCATCAGTGCAGGGACTAGCGGGAGGAGCGAGCAGTTCTTC
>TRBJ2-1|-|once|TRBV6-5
CSSSYPDRSPGNEKFF
TGTTCCAGCAGTTACCCCGACAGGTCCCCTGGGAATGAGAAGTTCTTC
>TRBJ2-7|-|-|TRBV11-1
CASSLDGLERAVLYEQYF
TGTGCCAGCAGCTTAGATGGTTTAGAGCGGGCGGTACTCTACGAGCAGTACTTC
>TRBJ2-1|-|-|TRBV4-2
CASGLGSSYNEQFF
TGTGCCAGCGGCCTTGGGAGCTCCTACAATGAGCAGTTCTTC